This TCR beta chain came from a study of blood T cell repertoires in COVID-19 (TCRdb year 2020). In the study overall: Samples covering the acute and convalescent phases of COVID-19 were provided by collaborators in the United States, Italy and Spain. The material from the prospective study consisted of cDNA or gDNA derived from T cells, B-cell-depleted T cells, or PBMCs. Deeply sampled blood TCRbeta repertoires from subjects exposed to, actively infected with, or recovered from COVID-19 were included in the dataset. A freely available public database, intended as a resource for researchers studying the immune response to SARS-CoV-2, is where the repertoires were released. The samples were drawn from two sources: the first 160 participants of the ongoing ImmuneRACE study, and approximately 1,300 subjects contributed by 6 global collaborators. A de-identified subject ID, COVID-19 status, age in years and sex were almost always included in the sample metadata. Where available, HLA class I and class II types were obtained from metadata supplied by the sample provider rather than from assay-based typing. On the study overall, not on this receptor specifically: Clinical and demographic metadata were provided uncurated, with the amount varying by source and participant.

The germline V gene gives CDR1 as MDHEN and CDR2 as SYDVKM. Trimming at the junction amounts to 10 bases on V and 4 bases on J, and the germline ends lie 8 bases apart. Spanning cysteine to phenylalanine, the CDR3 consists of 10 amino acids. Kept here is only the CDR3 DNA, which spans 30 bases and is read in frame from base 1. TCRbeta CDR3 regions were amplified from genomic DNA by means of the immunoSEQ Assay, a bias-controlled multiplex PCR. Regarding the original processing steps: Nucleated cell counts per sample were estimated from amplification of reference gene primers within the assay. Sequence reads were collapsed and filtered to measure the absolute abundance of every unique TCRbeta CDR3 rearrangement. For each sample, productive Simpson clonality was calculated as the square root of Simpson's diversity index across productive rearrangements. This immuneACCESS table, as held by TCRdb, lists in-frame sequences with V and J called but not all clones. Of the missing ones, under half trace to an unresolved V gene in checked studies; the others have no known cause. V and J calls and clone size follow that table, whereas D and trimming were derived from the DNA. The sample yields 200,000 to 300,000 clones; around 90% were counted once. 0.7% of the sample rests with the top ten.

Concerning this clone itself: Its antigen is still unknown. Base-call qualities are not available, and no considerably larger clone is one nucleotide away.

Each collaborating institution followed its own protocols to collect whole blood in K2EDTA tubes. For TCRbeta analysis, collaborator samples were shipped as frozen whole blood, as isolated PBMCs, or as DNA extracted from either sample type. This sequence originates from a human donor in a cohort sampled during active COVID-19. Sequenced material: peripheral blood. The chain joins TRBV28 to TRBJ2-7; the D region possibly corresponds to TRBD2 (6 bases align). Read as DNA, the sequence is TGTGCCACGGGGACTTACGAGCAGTACTTC. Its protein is CATGTYEQYF.